This T cell receptor beta chain was obtained from a study of T-cell memory formation after mild COVID-19. Study observations and caveats: Clones from the second wave (peaking day 37) had unconfirmed SARS-CoV-2 specificity. Day 15 to 85 contracting clones showed balanced CD4/CD8; day 15 to 37 expanders favored CD4+.

On this clonotype itself: Its antigen is currently unknown.

Barcoded TCR alpha and TCR beta cDNA libraries with UMIs came from 5'RACE using constant-segment primers. TCRdb independently ran MiXCR on the 5' RACE reads; one entry per CDR3 protein. The sample lists over 55,000 distinct CDR3 sequences, more than 8% seen once, with around 1.2% in the top ten. CDR3 length: 14 residues. Germline V gene lookup returns CDR1 LGHNA and CDR2 YSLEER. V gave up 0 bases and J gave up 4 bases, with 10 bases separating them. The chain has TRBV4-3 and TRBJ2-7; TRBD2 might be the D (6 bases). The clonotype originates from a young man who had mild COVID-19 (a few samples of this study predate the infection). Cell type and time point are not known. The material sequenced was PBMCs or a T cell subset sorted from them (not recorded which). CDR3 DNA: TGCGCCAGCAGCCAAGATGTGGGGGGATACGAGCAGTACTTC. Translation gives CASSQDVGGYEQYF.